This T cell receptor beta chain was recovered during a study of T cell responses to AZD1222 COVID-19 vaccine. Study-level points and caveats: Within unmutated variant regions lay the reported targets of nearly half of spike-specific TCRs. White British donors predominated, females outnumbered males, and clonal diversity was possibly underestimated. Among vaccine-associated CD4 TCRs, coverage spanned spike, with dominance at 160-218 and 743-854. Increases in Spike-specific TCR breadth and depth were seen after two AZD1222 doses.

Data came from immunoSEQ multiplex PCR; TCRdb stores just in-frame clones and leaves some out. Of over 150,000 clones in the sample, around 89% were seen once. As concerns this clone: The target antigen is unknown.

V lost 1 base to trimming and J lost 0 bases, with 7 bases between them. The CDR3 length is 15 residues. In germline, CDR1 is SGDLS, CDR2 YYNGEE. Sequencing used peripheral blood, obtained on day 0 of AZD1222 vaccination. V is TRBV9 and J is TRBJ2-2, with no clear D. The source of this sequence is an adult in good health. The DNA for the CDR3 is TGTGCCAGCAGCGTATACTGGACGAACACCGGGGAGCTGTTTTTT. Encoded protein: CASSVYWTNTGELFF.